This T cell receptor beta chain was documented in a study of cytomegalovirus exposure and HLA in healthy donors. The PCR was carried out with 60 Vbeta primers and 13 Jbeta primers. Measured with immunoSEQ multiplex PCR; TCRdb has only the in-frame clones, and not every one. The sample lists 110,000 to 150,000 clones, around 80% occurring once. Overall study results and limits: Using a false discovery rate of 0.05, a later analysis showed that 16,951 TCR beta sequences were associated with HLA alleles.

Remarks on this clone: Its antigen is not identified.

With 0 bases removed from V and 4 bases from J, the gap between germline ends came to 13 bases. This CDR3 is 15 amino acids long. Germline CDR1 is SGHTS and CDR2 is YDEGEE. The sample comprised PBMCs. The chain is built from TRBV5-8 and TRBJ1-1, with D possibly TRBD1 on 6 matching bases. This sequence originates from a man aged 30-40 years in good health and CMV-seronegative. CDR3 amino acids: CASSLARGAATEAFF. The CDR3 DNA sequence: TGTGCCAGCAGCTTGGCACGGGGGGCGGCCACTGAAGCTTTCTTT.